These 26 T cell receptor beta chains originate from one sample sequenced in a study of cytomegalovirus exposure and HLA in healthy donors. The PCR ran on 60 Vbeta and 13 Jbeta primers. Here immunoSEQ multiplex PCR was the method, and the copy in TCRdb shows in-frame clones only, minus some. Of tens of thousands of clones listed, 78% were seen once; the top ten hold about 1.5%. What was sequenced was PBMCs. The receptor source for this set is a female donor in good health and CMV-seronegative.

V is TRBV5-6 and J is TRBJ2-5, with D possibly TRBD2 on 5 matching bases. This CDR3 region has 16 residues. V was trimmed by 1 base and J by 1 base, leaving 14 bases between them. Per the germline V gene, CDR1 is SGHDT and CDR2 is YYEEEE. The CDR3 region has the DNA TGTGCCAGCAGCTTGTACGAGGGATATGTCCAAGAGACCCAGTACTTC. Translating gives CASSLYEGYVQETQYF.

This clone occurred a few times. The CDR3 sequence: CASSEALEDQPQHF. The CDR3 DNA follows: TGTGCCAGCAGTGAAGCGCTAGAGGATCAGCCCCAGCATTTT. The rearrangement links TRBV2 to TRBJ1-5; D remains unclear. This CDR3 spans 14 amino acids. Trimming removed 0 bases at V and 5 bases at J, with 8 bases between. CDR1 and CDR2 (germline): SNHLY, FYNNEI.

The V and J genes are TRBV19 and TRBJ1-3; weak D call: TRBD1 (5 bases). Trimming took 6 bases from V and 0 from J, leaving 12 bases between them. The CDR3 is made up of 15 amino acids. Germline V gives CDR1 LNHDA, CDR2 SQIVND (reference sequence). This CDR3 is CASRRTPNSGNTIYF. DNA of the CDR3: TGTGCCAGTAGAAGGACACCAAACTCTGGAAACACCATATATTTT.

The chain recombines TRBV5-1 with TRBJ2-3; the match to TRBD2 covers 14 bases. The germline V gene encodes CDR1 SGHRS and CDR2 YFSETQ. The ends lost 5 bases at V and 5 bases at J; junction bases unmatched: 13. The CDR3 length is 18 residues. In DNA form, the CDR3 reads TGCGCCAGCAGGGGGACTAGCGGGGGACTTACTAGTGGAGATACGCAGTATTTT. Encoded protein: CASRGTSGGLTSGDTQYF.

This chain joins TRBV11-2 and TRBJ2-7, with TRBD2 identical over 10 bases. The CDR3 consists of 14 residues. Unmatched junction bases numbered 2, after V lost 5 bases and J lost 1 base. The germline V gene encodes CDR1 SGHAT and CDR2 FQNNGV. CDR3 region: CASSKLAGSYEQYF. CDR3 coding DNA: TGTGCCAGCAGCAAACTAGCGGGGTCCTACGAGCAGTACTTC.

In this sample, this clone turned up once. The rearrangement joins TRBV6-5 to TRBJ1-4; TRBD1 matches 7 bases. Germline V gene sequence: CDR1 MNHEY, CDR2 SVGAGI. The CDR3 consists of 14 residues. With 6 bases clipped from V and 5 bases from J, the junction kept 6 bases outside the gene matches. The CDR3 DNA reads as TGTGCCAGCAGAGGGACAGCGAGAAATGAAAAACTGTTTTTT. Amino acids: CASRGTARNEKLFF.

This chain uses TRBV5-5 with TRBJ2-7, with 10 bases lining up with TRBD1. Germline V gene lookup returns CDR1 SGHKS and CDR2 YYEKEE (reference sequence). The CDR3 has 16 residues. The ends lost 5 bases at V and 5 bases at J; junction bases unmatched: 13. CDR3 sequence (DNA): TGTGCCAGCAGTCCGGGACAGGGGATTTTGGAGAACGAGCAGTACTTC. Translation: CASSPGQGILENEQYF.

This clone was counted once. This chain uses TRBV7-2 with TRBJ2-3; TRBD2 agrees at 7 bases. V lost 3 bases, J lost 6 bases, and 9 bases stayed unmatched. CDR3 length: 15 residues. Germline lookup yields CDR1 SGHTA and CDR2 FQGNSA. The CDR3 DNA reads TGTGCCAGCAGCTTGACTAGCAGCTCGGTCGATACGCAGTATTTT. Translating gives CASSLTSSSVDTQYF.

This clone was observed once. The rearrangement joins TRBV7-9 to TRBJ2-3; TRBD2 might be the D (5 bases). Germline V CDR1 and CDR2: SEHNR, FQNEAQ (reference sequence). Trimming left V 5 bases short and J 6 bases short, with 12 bases between. The CDR3 is 13 residues long. The CDR3 coding sequence is TGTGCCAGCAGCGGAGCCCCGGGGGATACGCAGTATTTT. It is translated as CASSGAPGDTQYF.

The chain carries TRBV30 and TRBJ2-7, with TRBD2 matching 9 bases. In germline, CDR1 is GTSNPN, CDR2 SVGIG (reference sequence). The CDR3 covers 16 residues. V trimming: 0 bases; J trimming: 0 bases; junction bases outside the gene matches: 6. The DNA of the CDR3 is TGTGCCTGGAGTGTATCTGGACTAGCGATCTCCTACGAGCAGTACTTC. This translates into CAWSVSGLAISYEQYF.

The chain uses TRBV7-2 and TRBJ1-4; 10 bases are a match to TRBD1. Germline assignment: CDR1 SGHTA and CDR2 FQGNSA. The CDR3 extends over 14 amino acids. Unmatched junction bases numbered 5, after V lost 5 bases and J lost 8 bases. This CDR3 is CASSRDRGTEKLFF. The CDR3 DNA reads as TGTGCCAGCAGCCGGGACAGGGGTACGGAAAAACTGTTTTTT.

This chain joins TRBV4-3 and TRBJ2-7; 10 positions match TRBD1. Germline trimming cut 1 base from V and 6 bases from J; bases unmatched to any gene: 9. Germline V gene sequence: CDR1 LGHNA, CDR2 YSLEER. The CDR3 loop spans 16 amino acids. CDR3 bases: TGCGCCAGCAGCCAAGTCGTCCGGGGACAGGGGTTCGAGCAGTACTTC. Amino acids: CASSQVVRGQGFEQYF.

The gene calls are TRBV19 and TRBJ1-6; 8 bases agree with TRBD1. The V gene's germline CDR1 is LNHDA and CDR2 SQIVND (reference sequence). Trimming removed 7 bases from V and 6 bases from J; junction bases left unmatched: 11. CDR3 size: 16 residues. Here the CDR3 reads CASTPTGQAINSPLHF. CDR3 bases: TGTGCCAGTACTCCAACGGGACAGGCCATTAATTCACCCCTCCACTTT.

This chain connects TRBV28 to TRBJ2-3, with TRBD1 identical over 9 bases. From germline, CDR1 is MDHEN and CDR2 SYDVKM. The CDR3 consists of 15 residues. V lost 4 bases, J lost 3 bases, and 5 bases stayed unmatched. The CDR3 region is CASSSYRGRTDTQYF. The CDR3 DNA sequence: TGTGCCAGCAGTTCATACAGGGGGCGGACAGATACGCAGTATTTT.

The sample holds a few counts of this clone. This chain joins TRBV9 and TRBJ1-1, with 8 bases lining up with TRBD1. Unmatched junction bases numbered 5, after V lost 3 bases and J lost 4 bases. The V gene's germline CDR1 is SGDLS and CDR2 YYNGEE. The CDR3 length is 14 residues. CDR3 nucleotides: TGTGCCAGCAGCGCGCAGGGGGCGCGCACTGAAGCTTTCTTT. It translates to CASSAQGARTEAFF. Based on the CDR3 plus reference TRBV9 and TRBJ1-1, the full variable domain is DSGVTQTPKHLITATGQRVTLRCSPRSGDLSVYWYQQSLDQGLQFLIQYYNGEERAKGNILERFSAQQFPDLHSELNLSSLELGDSALYFCASSAQGARTEAFFGQGTRLTVV.

CDR3 amino acids: CSVDWTGGTGELFF. CDR3 nucleotides: TGCAGCGTTGATTGGACAGGGGGAACCGGGGAGCTGTTTTTT. The rearrangement links TRBV29-1 to TRBJ1-3; the match to TRBD1 covers 10 bases. The J call may be incorrect, as the DNA end agrees better with TRBJ2-2. The germline CDR1 and CDR2 sequences are SQVTM and ANQGSEA. CDR3 length: 14 residues.

This clone was seen more than once but under ten times. The genes are TRBV5-4 and TRBJ2-5; 10 bases map to TRBD2. Germline V CDR1 and CDR2: SGHNT, YYREEE (reference sequence). The CDR3 length is 14 residues. Trimming took 4 bases from V and 4 from J; bases not matched to a gene: 4. The CDR3 nucleotides are TGTGCCAGCAGCGGAAGCGGGGGGGGAGAGACCCAGTACTTC. Its protein is CASSGSGGGETQYF.

The chain carries TRBV18 and TRBJ1-3, with 11 positions matching TRBD1. There are 15 residues in the CDR3. V lost 3 bases, J lost 7 bases, and 5 bases stayed unmatched. Germline V CDR1 and CDR2: KGHSH, LQKENI. CDR3 nucleotides: TGTGCCAGCTCACCCTCGAGGACAGGGGGCAACACCATATATTTT. This encodes CASSPSRTGGNTIYF.

The chain combines TRBV30 with TRBJ2-4; 9 positions match TRBD1. V shed 0 bases and J 6 bases; nucleotides not matched to a gene: 6. The germline gives CDR1 GTSNPN, CDR2 SVGIG (reference sequence). The CDR3 is 15 amino acids. In DNA form, the CDR3 reads TGTGCCTGGAGTGTACAGGGGGCAGGTGGAAACATTCAGTACTTC. The encoded protein is CAWSVQGAGGNIQYF.

This sequence joins TRBV2 and TRBJ1-2; the D gene is possibly TRBD1 (6 bases). Trimming stripped 6 bases from V and 7 bases from J, with 15 bases between. The CDR3 sequence is 13 residues long. Germline V gene sequence: CDR1 SNHLY, CDR2 FYNNEI. CDR3 in amino acids: CASRADSSSGYTF. The CDR3 DNA reads as TGTGCCAGCAGGGCGGACAGCTCCTCTGGCTACACCTTC.

This chain connects TRBV5-6 to TRBJ1-2; the match to TRBD1 covers 8 bases. Germline V gene data show CDR1 as SGHDT and CDR2 as YYEEEE. V shed 5 bases and J 2 bases; nucleotides not matched to a gene: 5. The CDR3 length is 14 residues. In DNA, the CDR3 is TGTGCCAGCAGACATGGACAGGGAAACTATGGCTACACCTTC. The encoded protein is CASRHGQGNYGYTF.

In its sample, this clone was seen a few times. The genes are TRBV2 and TRBJ1-2; tentatively, D is TRBD1 (6 bases). CDR1 SNHLY and CDR2 FYNNEI come from the germline V gene. CDR3 size: 14 residues. V dropped 3 bases and J dropped 2 bases, with 10 bases sitting between them. CDR3 in amino acids: CASSEDSLNYGYTF. CDR3 in DNA: TGTGCCAGCAGTGAGGACAGCCTAAACTATGGCTACACCTTC.

This sequence joins TRBV28 and TRBJ1-3; tentative D call: TRBD1 (5 bases). This CDR3 region has 16 residues. Looked up from germline, CDR1 is MDHEN and CDR2 is SYDVKM. The ends were cut back, 6 bases at V and 0 bases at J, with 15 bases in the middle. The CDR3 DNA follows: TGTGCCAGCAGCGAATGGGGGGGACTCTCTGGAAACACCATATATTTT. It encodes CASSEWGGLSGNTIYF.

CDR3 region: CASSLGGGGLLEQYF. The CDR3 DNA follows: TGCGCCAGCAGCTTGGGTGGCGGGGGACTCCTAGAGCAGTACTTC. The chain recombines TRBV5-1 with TRBJ2-7; TRBD2 agrees at 7 bases. CDR3 size: 15 residues. V was clipped by 0 bases and J by 7 bases; unmatched bases: 10. Germline-derived CDR1 and CDR2 are SGHRS and YFSETQ.

This clone was found once. The genes are TRBV13 and TRBJ1-2, with TRBD1 matching over 8 bases. The germline V gene has CDR1 PRHDT and CDR2 FYEKMQ (reference sequence). The trim removed 5 bases at V and 0 bases at J, leaving 8 bases unmatched. The CDR3 length is 16 residues. The CDR3 protein is CASSGQGKPTNYGYTF. In nucleotides, the CDR3 is TGTGCCAGCAGCGGACAGGGTAAACCAACTAACTATGGCTACACCTTC.

The rearrangement links TRBV27 to TRBJ2-7; a possible D gene is TRBD1 (5 bases). V was pared by 5 bases and J by 4 bases, with 18 bases between. There are 15 residues in the CDR3. Germline V CDR1 and CDR2: MNHEY, SMNVEV (reference sequence). The CDR3 sequence: CASSLTTVGGYEQYF. The CDR3 DNA follows: TGTGCCAGCAGTCTTACGACAGTAGGCGGTTACGAGCAGTACTTC.